The rows below give T cell receptor beta chains drawn from one sample of a study of post-analysis software for immune sequencing data. TCRdb reprocessed the PCR reads via MiXCR and lists one record per CDR3 protein. The sample lists 750,000 to 900,000 distinct CDR3 sequences, roughly 50% occurring once. The sample comprised blood. These receptors were collected from a girl aged 10 to 17 with multiple sclerosis. The CDR3 runs from the conserved cysteine through the conserved F or W. D genes are given only for firm matches. Size values are once, few and many counts, or a class for expanded clones, and some rows have none.

CDR3 protein: CANSSRTSGSFTDTQYF
CDR3 DNA: TGTGCCAACAGCTCGAGGACTAGCGGGAGTTTCACAGATACGCAGTATTTT
clone size: -
D gene: TRBD2
V gene: TRBV7-2
CDR3 length: 17
J gene: TRBJ2-3

CDR3 protein: CASSPGSGRVHEQYF
CDR3 DNA: TGTGCCAGCAGCCCAGGCAGCGGGAGGGTCCACGAGCAGTACTTC
clone size: few
D gene: TRBD2
V gene: TRBV9
CDR3 length: 15
J gene: TRBJ2-7

CDR3 protein: CASSYVSSGANVLTF
CDR3 DNA: TGTGCCAGCAGTTACGTCAGCTCTGGGGCCAACGTCCTGACTTTC
clone size: few
D gene: -
V gene: TRBV6-6
CDR3 length: 15
J gene: TRBJ2-6

CDR3 protein: CATSDPGTHRVNEQFF
CDR3 DNA: TGTGCCACCAGTGACCCCGGGACTCATCGGGTCAATGAGCAGTTCTTC
clone size: -
D gene: -
V gene: TRBV24-1
CDR3 length: 16
J gene: TRBJ2-1

CDR3 protein: CAISAGTGESTEAFF
CDR3 DNA: TGTGCCATCAGTGCCGGGACAGGGGAGAGCACTGAAGCTTTCTTT
clone size: few
D gene: TRBD1
V gene: TRBV10-3
CDR3 length: 15
J gene: TRBJ1-1

CDR3 protein: CASSPGQNEQYF
CDR3 DNA: TGTGCCAGCAGCCCCGGACAGAACGAGCAGTACTTC
clone size: -
D gene: -
V gene: TRBV7-2
CDR3 length: 12
J gene: TRBJ2-7

CDR3 protein: CASSLGPSGSSYNEQLF
CDR3 DNA: TGTGCCAGCAGTTTAGGGCCTAGCGGGAGCTCCTACAATGAGCAGCTCTTC
clone size: -
D gene: TRBD2
V gene: TRBV12-3/TRBV12-4
CDR3 length: 17
J gene: TRBJ2-1

CDR3 protein: CSARDRAPSGTDTQYF
CDR3 DNA: TGCAGTGCTAGAGACCGGGCCCCTTCGGGCACAGATACGCAGTATTTT
clone size: -
D gene: -
V gene: TRBV20-1
CDR3 length: 16
J gene: TRBJ2-3

CDR3 protein: CASSFQANRNEQYF
CDR3 DNA: TGCGCCAGCAGCTTTCAGGCCAACAGGAACGAGCAGTACTTC
clone size: -
D gene: -
V gene: TRBV5-1
CDR3 length: 14
J gene: TRBJ2-7

CDR3 protein: CAISATVQPNEKLFF
CDR3 DNA: TGTGCCATCAGCGCCACGGTACAGCCTAATGAAAAACTGTTTTTT
clone size: -
D gene: -
V gene: TRBV10-3
CDR3 length: 15
J gene: TRBJ1-4

CDR3 protein: CASSDERRGANYGYTF
CDR3 DNA: TGTGCCAGCAGTGACGAACGTCGGGGAGCTAACTATGGCTACACCTTC
clone size: few
D gene: -
V gene: TRBV25-1
CDR3 length: 16
J gene: TRBJ1-2

CDR3 protein: CASSPSTSDEQFF
CDR3 DNA: TGTGCCAGCAGCCCGTCTACCTCCGATGAGCAGTTCTTC
clone size: -
D gene: -
V gene: TRBV7-8
CDR3 length: 13
J gene: TRBJ2-1

CDR3 protein: CATSRDRTSAIYNEQYF
CDR3 DNA: TGTGCCACCAGCAGAGATAGGACCTCGGCTATTTACAATGAGCAGTACTTC
clone size: -
D gene: -
V gene: TRBV15
CDR3 length: 17
J gene: TRBJ2-7

CDR3 protein: CATSRAAGRDTQYF
CDR3 DNA: TGTGCCACCAGCAGAGCCGCAGGGAGGGATACGCAGTATTTT
clone size: -
D gene: -
V gene: TRBV15
CDR3 length: 14
J gene: TRBJ2-3

CDR3 protein: CASSVDGSWGIGNIQYF
CDR3 DNA: TGTGCCAGCAGCGTAGACGGGAGTTGGGGGATTGGAAACATTCAGTACTTC
clone size: -
D gene: -
V gene: TRBV9
CDR3 length: 17
J gene: TRBJ2-4

CDR3 protein: CSAPGTSGSFTDTQYF
CDR3 DNA: TGCAGTGCCCCCGGGACTAGCGGGAGCTTTACGGATACGCAGTATTTT
clone size: few
D gene: TRBD2
V gene: TRBV20-1
CDR3 length: 16
J gene: TRBJ2-3

CDR3 protein: CASSLGSANTYEQYF
CDR3 DNA: TGTGCCAGCAGCTTAGGGTCAGCTAATACCTACGAGCAGTACTTC
clone size: -
D gene: -
V gene: TRBV7-8
CDR3 length: 15
J gene: TRBJ2-7

CDR3 protein: CSAPAGPNTQYF
CDR3 DNA: TGCAGTGCTCCGGCGGGGCCAAATACGCAGTATTTT
clone size: -
D gene: -
V gene: TRBV20-1
CDR3 length: 12
J gene: TRBJ2-3

CDR3 protein: CASSPGTGFSYNEQYF
CDR3 DNA: TGTGCCAGCAGCCCGGGGACGGGGTTCTCCTACAATGAGCAGTACTTC
clone size: -
D gene: -
V gene: TRBV9
CDR3 length: 16
J gene: TRBJ2-7

CDR3 protein: CSAIAGYEQYF
CDR3 DNA: TGCAGTGCTATCGCGGGCTACGAGCAGTACTTC
clone size: -
D gene: -
V gene: TRBV20-1
CDR3 length: 11
J gene: TRBJ2-7

CDR3 protein: CASSPGERSYNEQFF
CDR3 DNA: TGTGCTAGCAGCCCCGGCGAGCGGAGCTACAATGAGCAGTTCTTC
clone size: -
D gene: -
V gene: TRBV7-7
CDR3 length: 15
J gene: TRBJ2-1

CDR3 protein: CASSPETGFSGYTF
CDR3 DNA: TGTGCCAGCTCACCGGAAACCGGTTTTTCGGGCTACACCTTC
clone size: -
D gene: -
V gene: TRBV18
CDR3 length: 14
J gene: TRBJ1-2

CDR3 protein: CASSPTSGSHNEQFF
CDR3 DNA: TGTGCCAGCAGCCCGACTAGCGGGAGCCACAATGAGCAGTTCTTC
clone size: few
D gene: TRBD2
V gene: TRBV6-1
CDR3 length: 15
J gene: TRBJ2-1

CDR3 protein: CASSLGSSTEAFF
CDR3 DNA: TGCGCCAGCAGCCTGGGGTCGAGCACTGAAGCTTTCTTT
clone size: -
D gene: -
V gene: TRBV5-1
CDR3 length: 13
J gene: TRBJ1-1

CDR3 protein: CSVEGARGTSSYNEQFF
CDR3 DNA: TGCAGCGTCGAGGGGGCGCGGGGGACCAGCTCCTACAATGAGCAGTTCTTC
clone size: few
D gene: -
V gene: TRBV29-1
CDR3 length: 17
J gene: TRBJ2-1

CDR3 protein: CASSSGVFSITDTQYF
CDR3 DNA: TGTGCCAGCAGTTCGGGGGTGTTTTCCATCACAGATACGCAGTATTTT
clone size: -
D gene: -
V gene: TRBV28
CDR3 length: 16
J gene: TRBJ2-3

CDR3 protein: CASSLWGSGRSSYNEQFF
CDR3 DNA: TGTGCCAGCAGCTTGTGGGGCTCGGGGCGGAGCTCCTACAATGAGCAGTTCTTC
clone size: few
D gene: -
V gene: TRBV7-9
CDR3 length: 18
J gene: TRBJ2-1